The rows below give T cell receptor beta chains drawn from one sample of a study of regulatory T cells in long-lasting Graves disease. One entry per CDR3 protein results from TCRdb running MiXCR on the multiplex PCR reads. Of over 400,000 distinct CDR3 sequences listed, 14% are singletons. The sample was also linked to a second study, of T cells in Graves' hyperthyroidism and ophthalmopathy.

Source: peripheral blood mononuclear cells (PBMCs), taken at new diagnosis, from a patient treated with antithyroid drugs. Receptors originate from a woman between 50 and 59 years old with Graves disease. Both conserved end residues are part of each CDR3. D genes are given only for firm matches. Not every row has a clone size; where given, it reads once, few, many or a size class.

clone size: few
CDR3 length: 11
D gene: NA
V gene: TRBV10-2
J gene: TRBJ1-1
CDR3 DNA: TGCGCCAGCCATCAGAACAATGAAGCTTTCTTT
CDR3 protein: CASHQNNEAFF

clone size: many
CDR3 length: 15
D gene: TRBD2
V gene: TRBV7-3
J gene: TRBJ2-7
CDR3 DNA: TGTGCCAGCAGCCTCCGGAGCGGGAAGGCGTACGAGCAGTACTTC
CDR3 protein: CASSLRSGKAYEQYF

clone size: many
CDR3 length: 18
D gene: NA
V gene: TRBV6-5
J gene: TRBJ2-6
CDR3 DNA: TGTGCCAGCAGTTACTTCGCGGGACGGCCCTCTGGGGCCAACGTCCTGACTTTC
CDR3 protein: CASSYFAGRPSGANVLTF

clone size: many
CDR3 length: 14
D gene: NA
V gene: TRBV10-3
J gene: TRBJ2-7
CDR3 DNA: TGTGCCATCAGTGAGTCAAATGGGGCCTACGAGCAGTACTTC
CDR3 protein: CAISESNGAYEQYF

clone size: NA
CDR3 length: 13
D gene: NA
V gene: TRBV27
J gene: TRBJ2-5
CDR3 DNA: TGTGCCAGCAAACCGCAAGGGTTAGAGACCCAGTACTTC
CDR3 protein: CASKPQGLETQYF

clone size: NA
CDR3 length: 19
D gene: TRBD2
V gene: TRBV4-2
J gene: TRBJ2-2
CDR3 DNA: TGTGCCAGCAGCCAAGATCGCCTAGCGGGAGTGCTTGGGACCGGGGAGCTGTTTTTT
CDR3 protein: CASSQDRLAGVLGTGELFF

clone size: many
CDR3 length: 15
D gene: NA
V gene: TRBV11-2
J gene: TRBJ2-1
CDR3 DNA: TGTGCCAGCAGCTTTTACCGGGGGATTAACAATGAGCAGTTCTTC
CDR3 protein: CASSFYRGINNEQFF

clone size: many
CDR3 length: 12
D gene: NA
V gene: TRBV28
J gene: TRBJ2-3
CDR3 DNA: TGTGCCAGCAGTTTATACCCGAATACGCAGTATTTT
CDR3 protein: CASSLYPNTQYF

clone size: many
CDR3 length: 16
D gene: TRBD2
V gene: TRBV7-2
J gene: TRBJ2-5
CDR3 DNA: TGTGCCAGCAGCTTAGGCCTAGCGGGAATACAAGAGACCCAGTACTTC
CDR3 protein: CASSLGLAGIQETQYF

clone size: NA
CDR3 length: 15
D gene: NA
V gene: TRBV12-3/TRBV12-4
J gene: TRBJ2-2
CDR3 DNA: TGTGCCAGCAGCTACCGGGGGATGAACACCGGGGAGCTGTTATTT
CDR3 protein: CASSYRGMNTGELLF

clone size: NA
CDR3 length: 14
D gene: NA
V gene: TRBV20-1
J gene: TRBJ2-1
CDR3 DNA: TGCAGTGCTGTAGGATCGGGACCCGATAATGATCAGTTCTTC
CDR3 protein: CSAVGSGPDNDQFF

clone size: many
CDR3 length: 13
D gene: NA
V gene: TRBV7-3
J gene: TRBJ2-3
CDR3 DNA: TGTGCCAGCAGCTCACAAAGACGAGATACGCAGTATTTT
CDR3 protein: CASSSQRRDTQYF

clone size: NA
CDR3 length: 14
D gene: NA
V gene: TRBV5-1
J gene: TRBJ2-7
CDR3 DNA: TGCGCCAGCAGTTACGGATCGGGGAGCTACGAGCAGTACTTC
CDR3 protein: CASSYGSGSYEQYF

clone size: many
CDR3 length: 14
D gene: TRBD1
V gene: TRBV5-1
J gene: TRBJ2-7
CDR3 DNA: TGCGCCAGCAGAAGTGGACAGGGGAACTACGAGCAGTACTTC
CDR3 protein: CASRSGQGNYEQYF

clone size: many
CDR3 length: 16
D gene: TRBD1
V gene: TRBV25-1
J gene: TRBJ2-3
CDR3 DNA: TGTGCCAGCAGTGGTCCTACAGGGGATACGACAGATACGCAGTATTTT
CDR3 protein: CASSGPTGDTTDTQYF

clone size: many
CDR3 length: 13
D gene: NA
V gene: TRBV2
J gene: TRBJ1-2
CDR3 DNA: TGTGCCAGCAGACCTATTACTAACTATGGCTACACCTTC
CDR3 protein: CASRPITNYGYTF

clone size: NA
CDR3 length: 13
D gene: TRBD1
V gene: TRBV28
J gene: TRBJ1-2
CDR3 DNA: TGTGCCAGCAGCGACGACAGGGCCTATGGCTACACCTTC
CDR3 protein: CASSDDRAYGYTF

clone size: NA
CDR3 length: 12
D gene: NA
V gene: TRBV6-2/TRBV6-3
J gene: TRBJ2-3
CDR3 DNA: TGTGCCAGCACACAGCGCACAGATACGCAGTATTTT
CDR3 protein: CASTQRTDTQYF

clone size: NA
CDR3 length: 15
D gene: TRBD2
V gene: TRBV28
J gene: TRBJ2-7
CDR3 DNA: TGTGCCAGCAGTTTGGGCGGGAGTATCACCTACGAGCAGTACTTC
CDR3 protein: CASSLGGSITYEQYF

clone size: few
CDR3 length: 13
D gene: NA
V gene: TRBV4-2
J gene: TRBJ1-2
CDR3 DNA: TGTGCCAGCAGCCAAGGCAACCACGATGGCTACACCTTC
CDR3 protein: CASSQGNHDGYTF

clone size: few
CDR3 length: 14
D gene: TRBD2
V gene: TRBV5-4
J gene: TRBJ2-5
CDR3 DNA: TGTGCCAGCAGCTTTAGCGGGAGTGCGGAGACCCAGTACTTC
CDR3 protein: CASSFSGSAETQYF

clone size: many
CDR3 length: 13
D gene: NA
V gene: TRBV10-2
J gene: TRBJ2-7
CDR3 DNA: TGCGCCAGCAGTGAAACAGTACTCTACGAGCAGTACTTC
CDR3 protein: CASSETVLYEQYF

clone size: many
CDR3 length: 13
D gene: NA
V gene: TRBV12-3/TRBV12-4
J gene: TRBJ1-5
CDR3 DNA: TGTGCCAGCAGCTTGGCCAGGGACCAGCCCCAGCATTTT
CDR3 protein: CASSLARDQPQHF

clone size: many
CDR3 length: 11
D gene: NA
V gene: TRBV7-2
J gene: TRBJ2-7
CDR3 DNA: TGTGCCAGCAGCTTAGGGGTCAAGCAGTACTTC
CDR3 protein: CASSLGVKQYF

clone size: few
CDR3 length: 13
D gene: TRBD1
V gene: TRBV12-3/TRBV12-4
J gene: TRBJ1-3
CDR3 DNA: TGTGCCAGCGGAACAGGGGATGGAAACACCATATATTTT
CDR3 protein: CASGTGDGNTIYF

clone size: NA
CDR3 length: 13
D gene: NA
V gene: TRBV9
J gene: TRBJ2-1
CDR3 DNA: TGTGCCAGCAGCGTAGTAAGTAGCAATGAGCAGTTCTTC
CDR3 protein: CASSVVSSNEQFF

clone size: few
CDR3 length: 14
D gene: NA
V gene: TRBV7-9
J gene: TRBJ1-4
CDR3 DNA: TGTGCCAGCGGCGCGGGGTACACTAATGAAAAACTGTTTTTT
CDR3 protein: CASGAGYTNEKLFF

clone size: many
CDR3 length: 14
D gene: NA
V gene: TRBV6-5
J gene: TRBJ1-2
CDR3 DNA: TGTGCCAGCAGTTTACAGAACTGGCTGTATGGCTACACCTTC
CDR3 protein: CASSLQNWLYGYTF

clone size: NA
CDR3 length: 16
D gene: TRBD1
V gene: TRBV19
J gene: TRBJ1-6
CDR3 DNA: TGTGCCAGTAGTATCCGAACAGGGGAGGCAGGCATAGCCCTCCACTTT
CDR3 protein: CASSIRTGEAGIALHF

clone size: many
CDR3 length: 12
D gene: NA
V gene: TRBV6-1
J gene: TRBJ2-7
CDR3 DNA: TGTGCCAGCATTACAGAGTCCTACGAGCAGTACTTC
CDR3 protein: CASITESYEQYF

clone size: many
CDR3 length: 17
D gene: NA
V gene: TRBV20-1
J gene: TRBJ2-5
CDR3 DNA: TGCAGTGCTAGAGATAGAATGGCAGGGTCTCCCCAAGAGACCCAGTACTTC
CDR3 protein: CSARDRMAGSPQETQYF

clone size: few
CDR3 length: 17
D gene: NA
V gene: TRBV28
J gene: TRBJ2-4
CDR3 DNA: TGTGCCAGCAGTCCATCCCTCATTCGAGAGGGCAAAAACATTCAGTACTTC
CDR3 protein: CASSPSLIREGKNIQYF

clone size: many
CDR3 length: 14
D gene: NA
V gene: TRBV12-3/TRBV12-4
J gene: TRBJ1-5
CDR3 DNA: TGTGCCAGCAGTTTAACCAGGGTGGATCAGCCCCAGCATTTT
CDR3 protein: CASSLTRVDQPQHF

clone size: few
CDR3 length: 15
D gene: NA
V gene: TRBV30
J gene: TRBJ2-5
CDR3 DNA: TGTGCCTGGAGCCCTTCCCTGGCGGTACAAGAGACCCAGTACTTC
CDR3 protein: CAWSPSLAVQETQYF

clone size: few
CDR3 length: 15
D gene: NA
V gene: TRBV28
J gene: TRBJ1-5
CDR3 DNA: TGTGCCAGCATCTTTCAAGGGTATAGCAATCAGCCCCAGCATTTT
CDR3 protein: CASIFQGYSNQPQHF

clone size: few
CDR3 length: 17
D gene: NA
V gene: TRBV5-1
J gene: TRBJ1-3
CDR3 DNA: TGCGCCAGCAGCTTGGGTGGCAGCGCTAACTCTGGAAACACCATATATTTT
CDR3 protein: CASSLGGSANSGNTIYF

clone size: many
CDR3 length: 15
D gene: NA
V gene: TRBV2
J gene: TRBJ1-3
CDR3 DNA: TGTGCCAGCAGTGGGGTCTGGGGATCTGGAAACACCATATATTTT
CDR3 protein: CASSGVWGSGNTIYF

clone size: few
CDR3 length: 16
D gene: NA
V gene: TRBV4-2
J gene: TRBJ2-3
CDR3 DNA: TGTGCCAGCAGCCAAGATTGGTCAGGGCTCACAGATACGCAGTATTTT
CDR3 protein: CASSQDWSGLTDTQYF

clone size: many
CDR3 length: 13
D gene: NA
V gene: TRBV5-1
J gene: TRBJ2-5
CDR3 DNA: TGCGCCAGCAGCTTCCGACAACAAGAGACCCAGTACTTC
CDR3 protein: CASSFRQQETQYF

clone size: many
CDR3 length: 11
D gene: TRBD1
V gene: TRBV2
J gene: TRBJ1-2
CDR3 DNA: TGTGCCAGCGGAAACAGGGGAGGCTACACCTTC
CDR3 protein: CASGNRGGYTF

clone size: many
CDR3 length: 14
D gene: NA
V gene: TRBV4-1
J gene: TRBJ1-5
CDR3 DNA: TGCGCCAGCAGCCAAGAGACGAGAGATCAGCCCCAGCATTTT
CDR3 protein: CASSQETRDQPQHF

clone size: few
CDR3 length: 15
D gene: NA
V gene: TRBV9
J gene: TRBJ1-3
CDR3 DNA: TGTGCCAGCAGCGTTATGGGGGCCACTGGAAACACCATATATTTT
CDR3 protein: CASSVMGATGNTIYF

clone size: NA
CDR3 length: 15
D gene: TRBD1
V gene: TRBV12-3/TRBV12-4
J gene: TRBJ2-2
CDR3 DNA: TGTGCCAGCACGGACAGGGTGGGAGCCACCGGGGAGCTGTTTTTT
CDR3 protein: CASTDRVGATGELFF

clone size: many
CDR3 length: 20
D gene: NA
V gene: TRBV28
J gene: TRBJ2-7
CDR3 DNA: TGTGCCAGCAGTTCTCCTGCTAGCGACTTCGGTATTTTAGGTTTGTACGAGCAGTACTTC
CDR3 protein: CASSSPASDFGILGLYEQYF

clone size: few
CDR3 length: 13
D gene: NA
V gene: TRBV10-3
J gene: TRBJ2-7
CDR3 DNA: TGTGCCATCATGGGACCCCCTTCGAACGAGCAGTACTTC
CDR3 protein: CAIMGPPSNEQYF

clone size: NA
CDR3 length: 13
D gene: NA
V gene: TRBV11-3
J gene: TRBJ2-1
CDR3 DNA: TGTGCCAGCAGCTTAGTGGCTACAGGGTTGCAGTTCTTC
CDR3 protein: CASSLVATGLQFF

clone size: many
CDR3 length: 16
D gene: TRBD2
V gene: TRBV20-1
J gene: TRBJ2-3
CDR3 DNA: TGCAGTGGACGACGAGGACTAGCGGGAGTTGCAGATACGCAGTATTTT
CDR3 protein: CSGRRGLAGVADTQYF

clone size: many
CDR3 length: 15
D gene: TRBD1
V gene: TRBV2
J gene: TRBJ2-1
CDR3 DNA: TGTGCCAGCAGGTCAGGGGACAGCGCCTACAATGAGCAGTTCTTC
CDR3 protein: CASRSGDSAYNEQFF

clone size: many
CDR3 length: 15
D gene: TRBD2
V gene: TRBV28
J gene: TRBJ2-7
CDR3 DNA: TGTGCCAGCAGTCCCTGGACTAGCGGGAGGAACGAGCAGTACTTC
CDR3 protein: CASSPWTSGRNEQYF

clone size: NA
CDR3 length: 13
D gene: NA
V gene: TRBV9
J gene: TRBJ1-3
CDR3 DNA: TGTGCCAGCAGCCACAACTCTGGAAACACCATATATTTT
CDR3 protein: CASSHNSGNTIYF